A selection of T cell receptor beta chains follows, all from one sample in a study of cytomegalovirus exposure and HLA in healthy donors. Here immunoSEQ multiplex PCR was the method, and the copy in TCRdb shows in-frame clones only, minus some. The table records 110,000 or so clones, more than 65% of them present only once. Sequencing was performed on PBMCs. These receptors all come from a man aged 35-49 years in good health and CMV-seropositive. Both conserved end residues are part of each CDR3. A D gene is named only where the DNA matches it firmly. Not all rows give a size; the values are once, few, many and, for expanded clones, a class.

v_call,j_call,d_call,clone_size,cdr3_aa,cdr3_nt
TRBV5-1,TRBJ2-1,TRBD2,once,CASSLVAGGPNEQFF,TGCGCCAGCAGCTTGGTAGCGGGGGGTCCCAATGAGCAGTTCTTC
TRBV19,TRBJ2-1,TRBD1,.,CASSYRDRGYNEQFF,TGTGCCAGTAGTTACCGGGACAGGGGGTACAATGAGCAGTTCTTC
TRBV19,TRBJ1-3,TRBD1,.,CASSMGTASGNTIYF,TGTGCCAGTAGTATGGGGACAGCCTCTGGAAACACCATATATTTT
TRBV6-5,TRBJ1-2,.,.,CASRDTGETYGYTF,TGTGCCAGCAGGGACACAGGAGAAACCTATGGCTACACCTTC
TRBV7-2,TRBJ1-1,TRBD1,.,CASSRRQGANTEAFF,TGTGCCAGCAGCCGACGACAGGGTGCGAACACTGAAGCTTTCTTT
TRBV7-9,TRBJ2-5,TRBD1,few,CASRPPDREETQYF,TGTGCCAGCAGGCCACCCGACAGGGAAGAGACCCAGTACTTC
TRBV7-9,TRBJ2-1,TRBD2,.,CASSLVSRTGGYNEQFF,TGTGCCAGCAGCTTAGTCAGTCGGACGGGGGGATACAATGAGCAGTTCTTC
TRBV6-5,TRBJ2-7,TRBD1,.,CASIRPDRGPYEQYF,TGTGCCAGCATCCGACCGGACAGGGGCCCCTACGAGCAGTACTTC
TRBV6-1,TRBJ1-1,.,.,CASSLGVTEAFF,TGTGCCAGCAGTTTAGGGGTAACTGAAGCTTTCTTT
TRBV30,TRBJ1-6,TRBD1,.,CAWSEGQEQSPLHF,TGTGCCTGGAGTGAGGGACAGGAACAATCACCCCTCCACTTT
TRBV7-9,TRBJ2-7,.,few,CASSLGGASYEQYF,TGTGCCAGCAGCTTAGGCGGGGCTTCCTACGAGCAGTACTTC
TRBV28,TRBJ2-2,.,.,CASTQQGIRELFF,TGTGCCAGCACCCAACAGGGTATCCGGGAGCTGTTTTTT
TRBV30,TRBJ1-2,.,.,CAWRNRGSYTF,TGTGCCTGGAGGAACCGGGGAAGCTACACCTTC
TRBV9,TRBJ2-7,.,.,CASSVAAENALLYEQYF,TGTGCCAGCAGCGTAGCGGCGGAGAACGCTCTCCTCTACGAGCAGTACTTC
TRBV7-2,TRBJ2-3,TRBD2,.,CASSLWGGAGEGDTQYF,TGTGCCAGCAGCCTATGGGGGGGAGCGGGGGAGGGGGATACGCAGTATTTT
TRBV5-4,TRBJ1-4,.,.,CASSLYRVSDEKLFF,TGTGCCAGCAGCTTGTACAGAGTGAGTGATGAAAAACTGTTTTTT
TRBV27,TRBJ1-3,.,few,CASSPFYGNTIYF,TGTGCCAGCAGCCCCTTCTACGGAAACACCATATATTTT
TRBV27,TRBJ2-5,TRBD1,.,CASSLRQGGGFFQETQYF,TGTGCCAGCAGTCTTAGACAGGGGGGAGGGTTTTTTCAAGAGACCCAGTACTTC
TRBV19,TRBJ2-1,TRBD2,few,CASSRASGGSQSAQFF,TGTGCCAGTAGTCGGGCTAGCGGCGGATCGCAATCAGCTCAGTTCTTC
TRBV6-1,TRBJ2-2,.,.,CASTGDEYTGELFF,TGTGCCAGCACGGGGGATGAGTACACCGGGGAGCTGTTTTTT
TRBV6-5,TRBJ2-1,.,.,CASSYSGQRSNEQFF,TGTGCCAGCAGTTACTCCGGACAGAGGTCCAATGAGCAGTTCTTC
TRBV7-2,TRBJ2-5,.,.,CASSSGQGGGETQYF,TGTGCCAGCAGCTCTGGACAGGGAGGGGGTGAGACCCAGTACTTC
TRBV28,TRBJ1-4,TRBD1,.,CASSDRGDEKLFF,TGTGCCAGCAGCGACAGGGGGGATGAAAAACTGTTTTTT
TRBV29-1,TRBJ2-7,TRBD1,.,CSVKRQGAYEQYF,TGCAGCGTTAAAAGACAGGGGGCCTACGAGCAGTACTTC
TRBV4-3,TRBJ2-7,.,.,CASSLRAERTEQYF,TGCGCCAGCAGCCTCCGAGCGGAGCGCACCGAGCAGTACTTC
TRBV5-4,TRBJ2-5,TRBD1,.,CASSLDRGGETQYF,TGTGCCAGCAGCTTGGACAGGGGTGGAGAGACCCAGTACTTC
TRBV9,TRBJ2-5,TRBD2,.,CASSGGTSGGEQGTQYF,TGTGCCAGCAGCGGGGGGACTAGCGGGGGTGAGCAGGGGACCCAGTACTTC
TRBV28,TRBJ1-2,.,.,CASHLGGRGYTF,TGTGCCAGCCACCTGGGGGGGAGAGGCTACACCTTC
TRBV7-2,TRBJ2-2,.,.,CASSSRPQVETGELFF,TGTGCCAGCAGCAGTCGCCCTCAGGTCGAGACCGGGGAGCTGTTTTTT
TRBV5-1,TRBJ2-1,.,.,CASSLAGMRGPFF,TGCGCCAGCAGCTTGGCCGGGATGCGAGGACCGTTCTTC
TRBV5-1,TRBJ2-7,TRBD1,few,CASSLVTGGYEQYF,TGCGCCAGCAGCTTGGTAACAGGGGGATACGAGCAGTACTTC
TRBV28,TRBJ2-3,TRBD2,.,CASVRGGAADTQYF,TGTGCCAGCGTCCGCGGGGGGGCGGCAGATACGCAGTATTTT
TRBV7-6,TRBJ1-6,.,few,CASSLAPTGPNSPLHF,TGTGCCAGCAGCTTAGCGCCGACAGGTCCGAATTCACCCCTCCACTTT
TRBV11-2,TRBJ1-1,.,.,CASSLDYRAEAFF,TGTGCCAGCAGCTTAGATTACAGGGCGGAAGCTTTCTTT
TRBV6-6,TRBJ1-6,.,once,CASSYVAPGDSPLHF,TGTGCCAGCAGTTACGTGGCGCCAGGGGATTCACCCCTCCACTTT
TRBV7-6,TRBJ1-6,.,.,CASSLKPSDSPLHF,TGTGCCAGCAGCTTAAAGCCCTCGGATTCACCCCTCCACTTT
TRBV7-9,TRBJ1-5,.,.,CASSSDMGQPQHF,TGTGCCAGCAGCTCGGACATGGGTCAGCCCCAGCATTTT
TRBV5-1,TRBJ1-6,.,.,CASSTNGGAGISPLHF,TGCGCCAGCAGCACCAACGGGGGAGCGGGGATTTCACCCCTCCACTTT
TRBV7-2,TRBJ1-6,.,.,CASSLGTESSYNSPLHF,TGTGCCAGCAGCTTAGGGACAGAAAGCTCCTATAATTCACCCCTCCACTTT
TRBV11-1,TRBJ1-1,.,.,CASSLGGNTEAFF,TGTGCCAGCAGCTTAGGCGGGAACACTGAAGCTTTCTTT
TRBV4-3,TRBJ1-1,.,.,CASSQEVGRGANTEAFF,TGCGCCAGCAGCCAAGAAGTCGGCCGGGGGGCGAACACTGAAGCTTTCTTT
TRBV4-3,TRBJ2-2,.,.,CASSQAPSWRDTGELFF,TGCGCCAGCAGCCAAGCCCCATCCTGGCGGGACACCGGGGAGCTGTTTTTT